The 13 T cell receptor beta chains listed next were all sequenced from one sample in a study of control samples from healthy donors and cancer patients. TCRdb's table, derived via immunoSEQ multiplex PCR, lists solely in-frame clones and lacks some. This table holds around 250,000 clones, roughly 87% found once. Sequenced sample: PBMCs. All receptors derive from a woman aged 55-69 years with lung cancer.

This clone was observed a handful of times. For the CDR3, the DNA is TGTGCCAGCAGCTCTAGCATAAAGAGCACAGATACGCAGTATTTT. This encodes CASSSSIKSTDTQYF. The chain links TRBV5-4 to TRBJ2-3, with D tentatively TRBD2 (5 bases). The CDR3 sequence is 15 residues long. Germline CDR1 reads SGHNT; CDR2 reads YYREEE (reference sequence). V lost 3 bases and J 0 bases, leaving 11 bases between the germline ends.

The CDR3 region is CASSHGTVTDTQYF. CDR3 bases: TGCGCCAGCAGCCACGGGACGGTGACAGATACGCAGTATTTT. The chain joins TRBV5-1 to TRBJ2-3; D is tentatively TRBD1 or TRBD2 (5 bases each). The CDR3 totals 14 residues. Germline V gives CDR1 SGHRS, CDR2 YFSETQ. The ends were cut back, 4 bases at V and 3 bases at J, with 12 bases in the middle.

The chain recombines TRBV19 with TRBJ1-2, with 9 bases that match TRBD1. The length of the CDR3 is 14 residues. Germline values: CDR1 LNHDA, CDR2 SQIVND (reference sequence). Losses at the gene ends were 5 bases for V and 4 bases for J; bases not matched to a gene: 5. The CDR3 loop is CASSAPGQGYGYTF. For the CDR3, the DNA is TGTGCCAGTAGTGCCCCGGGACAGGGCTATGGCTACACCTTC.

CDR3 residues: CASSPGQPREQYF. The DNA of the CDR3 is TGTGCCAGCAGCCCCGGACAGCCTCGGGAGCAGTACTTC. The chain joins TRBV7-9 to TRBJ2-7, with TRBD1 as a possible D gene (6 bases). In germline, CDR1 is SEHNR, CDR2 FQNEAQ (reference sequence). There are 13 residues in the CDR3. Trimming shortened V by 5 bases and J by 7 bases, and 15 bases separated the two germline ends.

The chain employs TRBV15 and TRBJ1-6; no reliable D call. CDR3 length: 15 residues. V lost 0 bases to trimming and J lost 5 bases, with 8 bases between them. From germline, CDR1 is LNHNV and CDR2 YYDKDF (reference sequence). The CDR3, as DNA: TGTGCCACCAGCAGAGATAGGGCAAATAATTCACCCCTCCACTTT. Translation gives CATSRDRANNSPLHF.

V and J are TRBV6-2 or TRBV6-3 and TRBJ2-3, with D perhaps given as TRBD1 or TRBD2 (5 bases each). CDR3 length equals 14 residues. CDR1 is MNHEY, CDR2 SVGEGT, per germline. V lost 0 bases to trimming and J lost 5 bases, with 9 bases between them. CDR3 in amino acids: CASSYSIGGDTQYF. For the CDR3, the DNA is TGTGCCAGCAGTTACTCAATTGGGGGAGATACGCAGTATTTT.

The chain carries TRBV2 and TRBJ1-1; no reliable D call. The germline V gene encodes CDR1 SNHLY and CDR2 FYNNEI. The CDR3 length is 14 residues. Trimming took off 2 bases at V and 7 bases at J, with 14 bases between the two ends. CDR3 nucleotides: TGTGCCAGCAGTGAATTTAGCGGCGAGAATGAAGCTTTCTTT. Residues: CASSEFSGENEAFF. Full variable domain (remainder filled in from reference TRBV2 and TRBJ1-1): EPEVTQTPSHQVTQMGQEVILRCVPISNHLYFYWYRQILGQKVEFLVSFYNNEISEKSEIFDDQFSVERPDGSNFTLKIRSTKLEDSAMYFCASSEFSGENEAFFGQGTRLTVV.

The chain links TRBV9 to TRBJ1-6; D is possibly TRBD1 (5 bases). Germline-derived CDR1 and CDR2 are SGDLS and YYNGEE. CDR3 size: 17 residues. Trimming removed 0 bases at V and 10 bases at J, with 20 bases between. The chain's CDR3 is CASSVGPWGRVGSPLHF. The CDR3 DNA reads as TGTGCCAGCAGCGTAGGGCCATGGGGCAGGGTAGGATCACCCCTCCACTTT. Looking up the rest from reference TRBV9 and TRBJ1-6 gives the full variable domain: DSGVTQTPKHLITATGQRVTLRCSPRSGDLSVYWYQQSLDQGLQFLIQYYNGEERAKGNILERFSAQQFPDLHSELNLSSLELGDSALYFCASSVGPWGRVGSPLHFGNGTRLTVT.

This chain joins TRBV30 and TRBJ2-7; no reliable D call. Germline V lookup: CDR1 GTSNPN, CDR2 SVGIG (reference sequence). V lost 8 bases to trimming and J lost 5 bases, with 19 bases between them. This CDR3 comprises 13 residues. CDR3 region: CALPVDGFDEQYF. Written as DNA, the CDR3 is TGTGCCCTCCCCGTTGACGGGTTCGACGAGCAGTACTTC.

This clone was counted a single time. The rearrangement uses TRBV6-5 and TRBJ2-4, with TRBD1 identical over 10 bases. This CDR3 has 14 amino acids. V lost 6 bases to trimming and J lost 7 bases; unmatched junction nucleotides: 6. Germline CDR1 and CDR2: MNHEY and SVGAGI. The CDR3 loop reads CASRGQGVVNIQYF. In nucleotides, the CDR3 is TGTGCCAGCAGAGGACAGGGGGTTGTGAACATTCAGTACTTC.

The CDR3 sequence: CASRPFPGQGSYGYTF. In DNA, the CDR3 is TGCGCCAGCAGGCCGTTTCCGGGACAGGGAAGCTATGGCTACACCTTC. The chain has TRBV5-1 and TRBJ1-2; the match to TRBD1 covers 9 bases. V was pared by 5 bases and J by 4 bases, with 12 bases of the junction left unmatched. Germline CDR1 SGHRS, CDR2 YFSETQ. The CDR3 has 16 amino acids.

V is TRBV3-1 (or the pseudogene TRBV3-2) and J is TRBJ1-3; TRBD1 aligns across 8 bases. V dropped 4 bases and J dropped 5; count of bases not matched to a gene: 1. The CDR3 is 13 amino acids. The germline CDR1 and CDR2 sequences are LGHDT and YNNKEL (reference sequence). Written as DNA, the CDR3 is TGTGCCAGCAGCCGGACAGGGCGAAACACCATATATTTT. It codes for CASSRTGRNTIYF.

This clone appeared once. J is TRBJ1-5 and V is TRBV3-1 (or the pseudogene TRBV3-2); D uncertain. Germline V gene data show CDR1 as LGHDT and CDR2 as YNNKEL (reference sequence). Trimming pared 3 bases from V and 2 bases from J, leaving 11 bases between. There are 15 residues in the CDR3. In nucleotides, the CDR3 is TGTGCCAGCAGCCAGGGGATAGAGGGCAATCAGCCCCAGCATTTT. Its protein is CASSQGIEGNQPQHF.